Listed below are T cell receptor beta chains from one sample, sequenced in a study of sequential checkpoint blockade in melanoma. The repertoire was sequenced with immunoSEQ multiplex PCR; TCRdb's copy has only in-frame clones and lacks some. Here the sample spans around 30,000 clones, roughly 90% being singletons. This specimen was CD8+ T cells sorted from blood (inferred from file names), taken from a patient given nivolumab and ipilimumab in sequence. Source of these receptors: a human donor with melanoma. Both conserved end residues are part of each CDR3. A D gene is named only where the DNA matches it firmly. Size is stated for part of the rows, as once, few or many counts, or as a class when the clone is expanded.

J gene | D gene | V gene | clone size | CDR3 protein | CDR3 DNA
TRBJ1-5 | . | TRBV6-1 | once | CASSTRGSNQPQHF | TGTGCCAGCAGTACCCGCGGTTCCAATCAGCCCCAGCATTTT
TRBJ2-3 | . | TRBV28 | . | CASSLFISTDTQYF | TGTGCCAGCAGTTTATTCATTAGCACAGATACGCAGTATTTT
TRBJ2-1 | . | TRBV6-6 | . | CASSYAGETGGDEQFF | TGTGCCAGCAGTTACGCAGGGGAAACGGGTGGTGATGAGCAGTTCTTC
TRBJ2-7 | . | TRBV7-9 | . | CASKKQGYEQYF | TGTGCCAGCAAAAAACAGGGCTACGAGCAGTACTTC
TRBJ1-1 | . | TRBV27 | once | CASSPGGSNTEAFF | TGTGCCAGCAGCCCTGGGGGGAGTAACACTGAAGCTTTCTTT
TRBJ2-5 | TRBD1 | TRBV7-2 | . | CASSLVGQGWYF | TGTGCCAGCAGCTTAGTGGGACAGGGGTGGTACTTC
TRBJ2-7 | TRBD1 | TRBV15 | . | CATSRLGQGNVGEQYF | TGTGCCACCAGCAGATTGGGACAGGGGAACGTCGGCGAGCAGTACTTC
TRBJ2-3 | TRBD2 | TRBV4-1 | . | CASSQGLAGGSSTDTQYF | TGCGCCAGCAGCCAAGGGCTAGCGGGAGGTTCTAGCACAGATACGCAGTATTTT
TRBJ2-2 | . | TRBV30 | . | CAWSVLINTGELFF | TGTGCCTGGAGTGTTCTTATTAACACCGGGGAGCTGTTTTTT
TRBJ2-7 | . | TRBV25-1 | . | CASTGNYEQYF | TGTGCCAGCACGGGAAACTACGAGCAGTACTTC
TRBJ2-7 | TRBD1 | TRBV19 | . | CASSTGGLTYEQYF | TGTGCCAGTAGTACAGGGGGTCTGACCTACGAGCAGTACTTC
TRBJ1-2 | TRBD1 | TRBV11-2 | . | CASSLMPGGAYGYTF | TGTGCCAGCAGCTTAATGCCAGGGGGCGCGTATGGCTACACCTTC
TRBJ2-7 | . | TRBV6-6 | . | CASSYLGLEQYF | TGTGCCAGCAGTTACTTGGGGCTCGAGCAGTACTTC
TRBJ2-3 | TRBD2 | TRBV4-3 | once | CASSQDPSGRTDTQYF | TGCGCCAGCAGCCAAGACCCTAGCGGGAGGACAGATACGCAGTATTTT